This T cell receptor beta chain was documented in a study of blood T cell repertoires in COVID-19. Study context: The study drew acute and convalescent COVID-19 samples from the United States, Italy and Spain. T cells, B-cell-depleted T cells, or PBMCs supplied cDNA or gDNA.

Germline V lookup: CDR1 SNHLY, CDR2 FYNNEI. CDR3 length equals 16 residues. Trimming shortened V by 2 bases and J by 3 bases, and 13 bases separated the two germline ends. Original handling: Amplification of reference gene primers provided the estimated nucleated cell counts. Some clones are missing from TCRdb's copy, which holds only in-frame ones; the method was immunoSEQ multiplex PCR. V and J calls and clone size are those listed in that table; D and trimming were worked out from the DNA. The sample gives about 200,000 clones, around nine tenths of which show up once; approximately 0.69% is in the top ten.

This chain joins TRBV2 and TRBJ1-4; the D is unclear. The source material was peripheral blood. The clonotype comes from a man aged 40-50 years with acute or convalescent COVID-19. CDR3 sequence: CASSEHRPAANEKLFF. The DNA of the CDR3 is TGTGCCAGCAGTGAACACAGACCCGCAGCTAATGAAAAACTGTTTTTT.